A selection of T cell receptor beta chains follows, all from one sample in a study of T cell clones after liver transplantation. Assay used: immunoSEQ multiplex PCR; TCRdb lists only in-frame clones, some missing. Altogether 50,000 to 60,000 clones are present, 70% being singletons, with the ten largest covering around 2.8%. The input for sequencing was CD4+ T cells from blood, taken at the roughly 15-month timepoint. These receptors were obtained from a human patient who received a liver transplant. Certain T cells may be donor cells from the graft. Each CDR3 is given without its conserved first and last residue. Fields, in order: V gene, J gene, CDR3 protein.

V gene: TRBV15
J gene: TRBJ2-2
CDR3 protein: ATSGNREGTGELF

V gene: TRBV6-5
J gene: TRBJ2-1
CDR3 protein: ASSAPGQGNEQF

V gene: TRBV27
J gene: TRBJ2-4
CDR3 protein: ASSKQGLAKNIQY

V gene: TRBV2
J gene: TRBJ2-3
CDR3 protein: ASSSTNSRADTQY

V gene: TRBV30
J gene: TRBJ1-4
CDR3 protein: ASGHRNEKLF

V gene: TRBV5-8
J gene: TRBJ2-1
CDR3 protein: ASSLMGLAGGRSYNEQF

V gene: TRBV19
J gene: TRBJ1-5
CDR3 protein: ASSASGGRDQH

V gene: TRBV18
J gene: TRBJ1-4
CDR3 protein: ASSLGTANEKLF

V gene: TRBV7-2
J gene: TRBJ1-1
CDR3 protein: ASSLAGLTEAF

V gene: TRBV5-4
J gene: TRBJ1-2
CDR3 protein: ASSLPSGTADGYT

V gene: TRBV29-1
J gene: TRBJ1-4
CDR3 protein: SVEAVGAGPTNEKLF

V gene: TRBV11-3
J gene: TRBJ2-1
CDR3 protein: ASTLRGVNEQF

V gene: TRBV15
J gene: TRBJ2-5
CDR3 protein: ATSRDSSKETQY

V gene: TRBV10-3
J gene: TRBJ2-7
CDR3 protein: AINEGYEQY

V gene: TRBV25-1
J gene: TRBJ2-5
CDR3 protein: ASSVWGGQKETQY

V gene: TRBV7-2
J gene: TRBJ2-2
CDR3 protein: ASSFSRNPGELF

V gene: TRBV30
J gene: TRBJ1-4
CDR3 protein: AWSVSTRLGEKLF

V gene: TRBV9
J gene: TRBJ2-5
CDR3 protein: ASSFSTEPQETQY

V gene: TRBV5-1
J gene: TRBJ1-2
CDR3 protein: ASSHRGRDRDYGYT

V gene: TRBV5-1
J gene: -
CDR3 protein: ASSPPRGTGDEQY